The 24 T cell receptor beta chains below all came from one sample that was sequenced in a study of shared clonotypes between healthy human individuals. Produced via immunoSEQ multiplex PCR; TCRdb's table is partial and in-frame only. The data show approximately 1.4 million clones, with approximately 98% seen just once and 0.45% held by the top ten. What was sequenced was naive CD4+ T cells sorted from blood. The subset was: CD45RA+ positively selected. Receptor source: a man aged 25 to 40 in good health.

V and J are TRBV28 and TRBJ2-2; TRBD1 aligns across 7 bases. This CDR3 spans 16 amino acids. With V trimmed by 5 bases and J by 0 bases, 6 bases remained unmatched. CDR1 is MDHEN and CDR2 is SYDVKM in the germline V gene. The DNA for the CDR3 is TGTGCCAGCAGTGAACAGGGGAAGGCGAACACCGGGGAGCTGTTTTTT. As protein: CASSEQGKANTGELFF.

This chain links TRBV5-5 with TRBJ2-7; the match to TRBD1 covers 12 bases. CDR3 length: 15 residues. Per the germline V gene, CDR1 is SGHKS and CDR2 is YYEKEE (reference sequence). V was clipped by 4 bases and J by 6 bases; unmatched bases: 8. In nucleotides, the CDR3 is TGTGCCAGCAGCCGATTGGGACAGGGGGCTGTCGAGCAGTACTTC. Its protein product is CASSRLGQGAVEQYF.

The chain has TRBV5-1 and TRBJ2-5, with D tentatively TRBD1 (7 bases). Trimming took off 6 bases at V and 3 bases at J, with 12 bases between the two ends. The length of the CDR3 is 13 residues. Germline V CDR1 and CDR2: SGHRS, YFSETQ. The CDR3 region has the DNA TGCGCCAGCACCCAGGGGGGAAAAGAGACCCAGTACTTC. Translated: CASTQGGKETQYF.

This sequence joins TRBV18 and TRBJ2-7; TRBD2 agrees at 8 bases. The V gene end was trimmed by 5 bases and the J gene end by 3 bases; junction bases not matched to a gene: 15. CDR1 and CDR2 (germline): KGHSH, LQKENI. This CDR3 has 17 residues. The CDR3 DNA reads TGTGCCAGCTCATCAAAACTAGCGGTCTTGGGCTACTACGAGCAGTACTTC. Its translation: CASSSKLAVLGYYEQYF.

Notes on this clone: Other DNA sequences from this sample encode an identical CDR3 as well. The chain has TRBV9 and TRBJ2-2; no firm D call. V lost 0 bases and J lost 2, with 5 bases in between. The CDR3 has 14 residues. Looked up from germline, CDR1 is SGDLS and CDR2 is YYNGEE. CDR3 in DNA: TGTGCCAGCAGCGTAGGCCCAAACACCGGGGAGCTGTTTTTT. Protein sequence: CASSVGPNTGELFF.

Details on this clone: Additional DNA sequences in this sample encode the identical CDR3. This sequence joins TRBV28 and TRBJ2-7, with D perhaps assigned TRBD1 or TRBD2 (5 bases each). V lost 3 bases, J lost 0 bases, and 9 bases lay in between. Germline CDR1 MDHEN, CDR2 SYDVKM. The CDR3 length is 14 residues. The DNA for the CDR3 is TGTGCCAGCAGTTTTGGGGGAAGCTCCTACGAGCAGTACTTC. Translation gives CASSFGGSSYEQYF.

This clone was observed a few times. The J gene is TRBJ2-1, the V gene TRBV5-1, with a tentative D call TRBD1 (5 bases). The V end was cut by 4 bases, the J end by 0 bases, with 14 bases between. This CDR3 has 16 residues. Germline V gene data show CDR1 as SGHRS and CDR2 as YFSETQ. The CDR3 reads CASSPRAEFSYNEQFF. The CDR3 nucleotides read TGCGCCAGCAGCCCCAGGGCGGAATTCTCCTACAATGAGCAGTTCTTC.

This clone is a singleton in its sample. Other DNA sequences in this sample translate to the same CDR3. The genes are TRBV7-3 and TRBJ1-4; D gene ambiguous. V was pared by 0 bases and J by 0 bases, with 5 bases between. Per germline, CDR1 SGHTA and CDR2 FQGTGA. The CDR3 runs to 15 residues. The CDR3 protein is CASSLTGATNEKLFF. In DNA form, the CDR3 reads TGTGCCAGCAGCTTAACGGGAGCAACTAATGAAAAACTGTTTTTT.

The rearrangement joins TRBV5-4 to TRBJ2-7; 8 nucleotides match TRBD1. Germline V lookup: CDR1 SGHNT, CDR2 YYREEE (reference sequence). V lost 0 bases to trimming and J lost 7 bases; unmatched junction nucleotides: 9. The CDR3 is 15 amino acids. In DNA form, the CDR3 reads TGTGCCAGCAGCTTGGACCCAGGGGGCTCGGGAGAGCAGTACTTC. Its translation is CASSLDPGGSGEQYF.

The chain is built from TRBV7-9 and TRBJ1-1; TRBD1 matches 8 bases. CDR1 and CDR2 (germline): SEHNR, FQNEAQ (reference sequence). J was trimmed by 4 bases and V by 5 bases; bases with no gene match: 9. The CDR3 is 15 residues long. The CDR3 region has the DNA TGTGCCAGCAGCGTAAGTACAGGGGGAATCACTGAAGCTTTCTTT. Its translation is CASSVSTGGITEAFF.

This chain uses TRBV25-1 with TRBJ2-7; TRBD1 might be the D (5 bases). The CDR3 is made up of 13 amino acids. The germline gives CDR1 MGHDK, CDR2 SYGVNS. V lost 8 bases and J lost 2, with 13 bases in between. In DNA, the CDR3 is TGTGCCAGCGGCCGGACATCTACCTACGAGCAGTACTTC. Its protein is CASGRTSTYEQYF.

J is TRBJ1-2 and V is TRBV5-1, with 10 bases that match TRBD1. The V and J ends lost 4 bases and 4 bases, in that order; junction bases with no gene match: 7. The CDR3 totals 15 residues. In germline, CDR1 is SGHRS, CDR2 YFSETQ. CDR3 in amino acids: CASSNRDRGGYGYTF. DNA for the CDR3: TGCGCCAGCAGCAACCGGGACAGGGGAGGCTATGGCTACACCTTC.

The chain combines TRBV10-3 with TRBJ1-2, with a weak D call TRBD1 (5 bases). The CDR3 has 13 residues. CDR1 ENHRY and CDR2 SYGVKD come from the germline V gene. V lost 4 bases to trimming and J lost 2 bases, with 8 bases between them. In DNA form, the CDR3 reads TGTGCCATCAGTGTCCAGGGAAACTATGGCTACACCTTC. Translating it yields CAISVQGNYGYTF.

The chain employs TRBV19 and TRBJ2-1; a possible D gene is TRBD2 (5 bases). Germline lookup yields CDR1 LNHDA and CDR2 SQIVND (reference sequence). V lost 4 bases and J lost 4, with 14 bases in between. The CDR3 has 15 residues. CDR3 nucleotides: TGTGCCAGTAGTAAGAGAGGGCCGGGTTACAATGAGCAGTTCTTC. It yields the protein CASSKRGPGYNEQFF.

The chain recombines TRBV15 with TRBJ1-1; TRBD1 is a possible D gene (6 bases). Per the germline V gene, CDR1 is LNHNV and CDR2 is YYDKDF (reference sequence). The CDR3 loop spans 15 amino acids. The germline V and J ends were trimmed by 1 base and 0 bases, with 9 bases remaining between them. The CDR3: CATSRVQGMNTEAFF. CDR3 in DNA: TGTGCCACCAGCAGAGTACAGGGCATGAACACTGAAGCTTTCTTT.

CDR3 sequence reads: CASSAGGALSGANVLTF. CDR3 coding DNA: TGTGCCAGCAGCGCAGGGGGCGCGCTCTCTGGGGCCAACGTCCTGACTTTC. The rearrangement links TRBV11-2 to TRBJ2-6, with 8 bases aligning to TRBD1. Germline V gene data show CDR1 as SGHAT and CDR2 as FQNNGV. The CDR3 consists of 17 residues. V dropped 5 bases and J dropped 0; count of bases not matched to a gene: 6.

This rearrangement joins TRBV7-8 to TRBJ2-3, with D maybe TRBD2 (7 bases). Germline V lookup: CDR1 SGHVS, CDR2 FQNEAQ. V lost 4 bases and J lost 1, with 15 bases in between. This CDR3 contains 16 residues. This CDR3 is CASSSPKGGGTDTQYF. The DNA of the CDR3 is TGTGCCAGCAGCTCGCCCAAGGGGGGGGGCACAGATACGCAGTATTTT.

This chain joins TRBV28 and TRBJ2-7; no firm D call. CDR1 is MDHEN, CDR2 SYDVKM, per germline. Trimming removed 2 bases at V and 9 bases at J, with 11 bases between. The CDR3 loop spans 12 amino acids. The CDR3 sequence: CASSLRKFGQYF. In DNA form, the CDR3 reads TGTGCCAGCAGTTTAAGGAAGTTTGGGCAGTACTTC.

This CDR3 reads CASSPMGGAFF. Here the CDR3 DNA reads TGTGCCAGCTCACCAATGGGGGGAGCTTTCTTT. The chain links TRBV18 to TRBJ1-1; D is perhaps TRBD1 (5 bases). This CDR3 contains 11 residues. Between the trimmed V and J ends, which lost 2 bases and 10 bases, there was a span of 8 bases. The germline V gene encodes CDR1 KGHSH and CDR2 LQKENI.

This chain uses TRBV7-9 with TRBJ2-1; 7 bases are a match to TRBD1. From germline, CDR1 is SEHNR and CDR2 FQNEAQ (reference sequence). V lost 1 base, J lost 4 bases, and 10 bases stayed unmatched. CDR3 length: 17 residues. The CDR3 protein is CASSLGGGLGSYNEQFF. The CDR3 nucleotides are TGTGCCAGCAGCTTAGGAGGGGGCCTAGGCAGTTACAATGAGCAGTTCTTC. The whole variable domain, filled in from reference TRBV7-9 and TRBJ2-1, reads DTGVSQNPRHKITKRGQNVTFRCDPISEHNRLYWYRQTLGQGPEFLTYFQNEAQLEKSRLLSDRFSAERPKGSFSTLEIQRTEQGDSAMYLCASSLGGGLGSYNEQFFGPGTRLTVL.

The chain carries TRBV11-2 and TRBJ2-3; the D is unclear. Germline values: CDR1 SGHAT, CDR2 FQNNGV. V shed 5 bases and J shed 1 base, with 10 bases lying between them. CDR3 length: 14 residues. The CDR3 loop is CASSRAPRTDTQYF. The CDR3 DNA reads as TGTGCCAGCAGCCGGGCCCCCCGCACAGATACGCAGTATTTT.

With respect to this clone: This same CDR3 is encoded by further DNA sequences in the sample. This CDR3 is CASSLAGGDTQYF. The CDR3 nucleotides read TGCGCCAGCAGCTTGGCCGGAGGAGATACGCAGTATTTT. The rearrangement links TRBV5-1 to TRBJ2-3; the D gene is possibly TRBD2 (5 bases). The CDR3 covers 13 residues. The V gene lost 0 bases and the J gene lost 5 bases, with 7 bases spanning the gap. Germline V gene lookup returns CDR1 SGHRS and CDR2 YFSETQ.

The chain has TRBV7-9 and TRBJ2-3, with a weak D call TRBD2 (5 bases). The CDR3 length is 16 residues. Germline values: CDR1 SEHNR, CDR2 FQNEAQ (reference sequence). V was clipped by 2 bases and J by 1 base, with 13 bases between them. Written as DNA, the CDR3 is TGTGCCAGCAGCTTACCCCAGAGTAGCGGCACAGATACGCAGTATTTT. This encodes CASSLPQSSGTDTQYF.

The chain joins TRBV10-3 to TRBJ2-1; 13 bases fit TRBD2. With V trimmed by 4 bases and J by 8 bases, 5 bases remained unmatched. This CDR3 comprises 15 residues. The germline V gene encodes CDR1 ENHRY and CDR2 SYGVKD. Here the CDR3 reads CAISVQTSGRYEQFF. In DNA form, the CDR3 reads TGTGCCATCAGTGTTCAGACTAGCGGGAGGTATGAGCAGTTCTTC.